The sequence of this TCR beta chain was determined in a study of blood T cells in healthy people across ages. Alongside a J-beta primer mix, a sample-barcoded 5' primer served in a second PCR lasting about 7 to 11 cycles. In TCRdb, the 5' RACE reads were re-called with MiXCR into one record per CDR3 protein. The table shows around 1.5 million distinct CDR3 sequences, with approximately 59% occurring only once. Comment on this clonotype: Its antigen is unknown.

Isolated PBMCs totaled at least 6.5 million in each sample. The study, taken as a whole, reports: Measured against age, TCR beta diversity per million T cells decreased in a roughly linear manner. Naive CD4+ cells and diversity were both higher in long-lived donors than in aged donors. Estimates of total diversity, which came from one million sequenced T cells, were considered to be underestimates.

This CDR3 region has 13 residues. Trimming pared 4 bases from V and 6 bases from J, leaving 14 bases between. The germline V gene has CDR1 SGHRS and CDR2 YFSETQ. The gene calls are TRBV5-1 and TRBJ2-7, with a possible D match to TRBD2 (6 bases). This clonotype was sampled from a young man in good health. The sequenced material came from blood. The CDR3, as DNA: TGCGCCAGCAGCCCGGACGGGGGTCGCGAGCAGTACTTC. Encoded protein: CASSPDGGREQYF.